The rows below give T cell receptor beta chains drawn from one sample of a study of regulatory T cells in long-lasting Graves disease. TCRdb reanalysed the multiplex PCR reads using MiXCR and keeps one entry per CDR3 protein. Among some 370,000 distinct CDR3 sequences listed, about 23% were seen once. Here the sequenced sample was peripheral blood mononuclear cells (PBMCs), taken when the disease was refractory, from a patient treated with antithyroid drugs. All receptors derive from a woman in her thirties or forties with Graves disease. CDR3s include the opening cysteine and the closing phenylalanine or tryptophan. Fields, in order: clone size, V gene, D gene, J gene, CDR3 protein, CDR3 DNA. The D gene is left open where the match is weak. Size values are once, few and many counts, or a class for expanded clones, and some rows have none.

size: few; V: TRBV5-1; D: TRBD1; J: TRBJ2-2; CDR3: CASSLTEDRAGTGELFF; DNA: TGCGCCAGCAGCTTGACAGAGGACAGGGCGGGCACCGGGGAGCTGTTTTTT
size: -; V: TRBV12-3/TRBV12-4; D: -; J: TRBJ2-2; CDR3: CASSLVWAPTGELFF; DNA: TGTGCCAGCAGTTTAGTATGGGCCCCCACCGGGGAGCTGTTTTTT
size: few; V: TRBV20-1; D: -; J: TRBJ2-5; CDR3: CSARDGVAGQETQYF; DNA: TGCAGTGCTAGAGATGGGGTGGCGGGACAAGAGACCCAGTACTTC
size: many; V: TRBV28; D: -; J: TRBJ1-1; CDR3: CASSGKGRRRGDTEAFF; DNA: TGTGCCAGCAGTGGTAAGGGGCGCAGGCGCGGGGACACTGAAGCTTTCTTT
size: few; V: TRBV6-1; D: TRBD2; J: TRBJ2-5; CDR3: CASSLKRGAQYF; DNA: TGTGCCAGCAGCCTTAAACGGGGGGCCCAGTACTTC
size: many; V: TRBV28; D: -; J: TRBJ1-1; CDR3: CASSLRLMNTEAFF; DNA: TGTGCCAGCAGTTTGCGCCTCATGAACACTGAAGCTTTCTTT
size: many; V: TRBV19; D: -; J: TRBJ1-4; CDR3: CASLRWAGTNEKLFF; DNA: TGTGCCAGTCTCCGCTGGGCAGGAACTAATGAAAAACTGTTTTTT
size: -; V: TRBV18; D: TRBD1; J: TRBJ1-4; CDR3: CASSRGQLDEKLFF; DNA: TGTGCCAGCTCACGGGGACAGTTAGATGAAAAACTGTTTTTT
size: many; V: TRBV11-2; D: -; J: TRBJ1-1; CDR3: CASSLNRVSEAFF; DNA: TGTGCCAGCAGCTTAAACAGGGTCTCGGAAGCTTTCTTT
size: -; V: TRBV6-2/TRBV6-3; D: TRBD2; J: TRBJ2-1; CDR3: CASSYSSGRYNEQFF; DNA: TGTGCCAGCAGTTACTCCAGCGGGAGGTACAATGAGCAGTTCTTC
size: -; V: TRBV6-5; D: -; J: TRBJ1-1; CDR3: CASSYYQGLTEAFF; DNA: TGTGCCAGCAGTTACTATCAAGGTCTGACTGAAGCTTTCTTT
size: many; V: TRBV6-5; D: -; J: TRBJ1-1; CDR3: CASSYLGQTEAFF; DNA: TGTGCCAGCAGTTACCTGGGACAAACCGAAGCTTTCTTT
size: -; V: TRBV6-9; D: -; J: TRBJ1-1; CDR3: CASSFVGTEAFF; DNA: TGTGCCAGCAGTTTCGTGGGCACTGAAGCTTTCTTT
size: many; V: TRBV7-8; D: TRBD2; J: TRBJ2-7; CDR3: CASSATTGTSGSKQYF; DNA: TGTGCCAGCAGCGCGACCACCGGGACTAGCGGGAGCAAGCAGTACTTC
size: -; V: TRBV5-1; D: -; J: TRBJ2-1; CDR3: CASSLIVSLDEQFF; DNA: TGCGCCAGCAGCCTAATAGTCAGTTTGGATGAGCAGTTCTTC
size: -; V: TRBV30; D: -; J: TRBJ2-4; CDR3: CAWSIVAMAKNIQYF; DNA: TGTGCCTGGAGTATCGTCGCCATGGCCAAAAACATTCAGTACTTC
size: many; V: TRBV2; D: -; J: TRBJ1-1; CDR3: CASRQDTNTEAFF; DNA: TGTGCCAGCCGACAGGACACAAACACTGAAGCTTTCTTT
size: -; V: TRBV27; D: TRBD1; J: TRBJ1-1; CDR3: CASSPAGTGGFYATEAFF; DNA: TGTGCCAGCAGTCCGGCCGGGACAGGGGGCTTTTACGCCACTGAAGCTTTCTTT
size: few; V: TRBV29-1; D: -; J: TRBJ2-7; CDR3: CSVEDLNTGNPYEQYF; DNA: TGCAGCGTTGAAGATCTTAACACAGGGAATCCCTACGAGCAGTACTTC
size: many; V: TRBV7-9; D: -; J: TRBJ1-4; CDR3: CASSPRAPGKLFF; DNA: TGTGCCAGCAGCCCCCGGGCCCCGGGAAAACTGTTTTTT
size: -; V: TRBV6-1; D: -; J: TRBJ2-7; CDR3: CTSSYDREDYEQYF; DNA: TGTACCAGCAGCTACGACAGGGAGGACTACGAGCAGTACTTC
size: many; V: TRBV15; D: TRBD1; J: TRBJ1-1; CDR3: CATSRPAGTGGNSAFF; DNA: TGTGCCACCAGCAGACCCGCCGGGACAGGGGGTAATAGCGCTTTCTTT
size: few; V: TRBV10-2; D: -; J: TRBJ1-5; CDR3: CASSWGVDQPQHF; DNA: TGCGCCAGCAGCTGGGGGGTCGATCAGCCCCAGCATTTT
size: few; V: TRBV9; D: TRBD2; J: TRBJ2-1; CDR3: CASSVGEGYNEQFF; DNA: TGTGCCAGCAGCGTAGGGGAGGGGTACAATGAGCAGTTCTTC
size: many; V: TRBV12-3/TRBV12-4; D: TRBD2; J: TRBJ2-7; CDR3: CASSLAGSGSSYEQYF; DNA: TGTGCCAGCAGTTTAGCCGGTAGCGGGAGCTCCTACGAGCAGTACTTC
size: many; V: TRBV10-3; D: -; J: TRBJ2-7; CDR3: CAITGDDYEQYF; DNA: TGTGCCATCACCGGGGATGACTACGAGCAGTACTTC
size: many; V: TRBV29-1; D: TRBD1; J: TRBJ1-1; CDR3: CSAAGGETEAFF; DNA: TGCAGCGCAGCAGGGGGCGAAACTGAAGCTTTCTTT
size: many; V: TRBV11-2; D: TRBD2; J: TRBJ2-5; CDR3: CASSLDSLAEETQYF; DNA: TGTGCCAGCAGCTTAGACTCACTAGCGGAAGAGACCCAGTACTTC
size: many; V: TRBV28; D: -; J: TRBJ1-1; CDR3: CASSFTGTTEAFF; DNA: TGTGCCAGCAGTTTTACAGGTACGACTGAAGCTTTCTTT
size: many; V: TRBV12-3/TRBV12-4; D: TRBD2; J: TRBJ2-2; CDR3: CASRRESGTGELFF; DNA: TGTGCCAGCAGGCGGGAGTCGGGGACCGGGGAGCTGTTTTTT
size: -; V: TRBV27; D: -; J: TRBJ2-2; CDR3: CASSIYRVVGELFF; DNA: TGTGCCAGCAGTATATACAGAGTGGTCGGGGAGCTGTTTTTT
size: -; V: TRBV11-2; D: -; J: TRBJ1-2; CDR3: CASSPGTSSGYTF; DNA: TGTGCCAGCAGCCCTGGGACCTCCTCTGGCTACACCTTC
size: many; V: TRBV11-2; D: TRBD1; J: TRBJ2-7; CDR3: CASSPRTGNYEQYF; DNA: TGTGCCAGCAGCCCGCGGACAGGGAACTACGAGCAGTACTTC